One sample yielded the 25 T cell receptor beta chains listed below, sequenced in a study of tumor and adjacent non-tumor tissue in lung cancer. TCRbeta libraries were built with three rounds of nested PCR, modified from ARM-PCR. TCRdb redid the calling of the multiplex PCR reads with MiXCR, one entry per CDR3 protein. Counted here are fewer than 85,000 distinct CDR3 sequences, around four fifths occurring once; the ten biggest clones make up 9.5% to 15%. RNA was extracted from bulk tissue without any cell sorting. The sequencing input was lung tumor tissue. The receptors were gathered from a woman aged 50 to 60 with non-small cell lung cancer.

This clonotype came up a few times. At one of its ends the junction is not consistent with the germline gene, which may arise from a read error. The chain carries TRBV4-1 and TRBJ1-1; tentative D call: TRBD1 (6 bases). This CDR3 is 16 amino acids long. Germline CDR1 and CDR2: MGHRA and YSYEKL. CDR3 DNA: TGCGCCGGCAGCCTGCGACAGGCGTTGGAGAACACTGAAGCTCTCTTT. Translation gives CAGSLRQALENTEALF.

Notes on this clonotype: At one of its ends the junction is not consistent with the germline gene, which may arise from a read error. The rearrangement joins TRBV6-2 or TRBV6-3 to TRBJ2-3, with 7 bases identical to TRBD2. The CDR3 covers 15 residues. Germline V CDR1 and CDR2: MNHEY, SVGEGT. Here the CDR3 reads CASSFTSAGENTQYF. CDR3 DNA: TGTGCCAGTAGTTTTACATCGGCGGGAGAAAATACGCAGTATTTT.

The V gene is TRBV11-2, the J gene TRBJ2-1; 10 nucleotides align to TRBD2. The CDR3 runs 16 residues. The ends lost 2 bases at V and 9 bases at J; junction bases unmatched: 10. Germline V gene data show CDR1 as SGHAT and CDR2 as FQNNGV. The CDR3 loop reads CASSLHFSLAGGEQFF. The CDR3 DNA reads as TGTGCCAGCAGCTTACATTTTTCCTTAGCGGGAGGTGAGCAGTTCTTC.

As regards this clonotype: Just one base apart from a much larger clone, this may be a read error. This chain links TRBV7-9 with TRBJ2-7; D not resolved. The CDR3 has 14 residues. The germline CDR1 and CDR2 sequences are SEHNR and FQNEAQ (reference sequence). V was pared by 1 base and J by 5 bases, with 12 bases between. The CDR3 DNA is TGTGCCAGCAGCTTAGAGGTGGCAGTCAACGAGCAGTACTTC. It specifies CASSLEVAVNEQYF. The full variable domain, with the rest looked up from reference TRBV7-9 and TRBJ2-7, is DTGVSQNPRHKITKRGQNVTFRCDPISEHNRLYWYRQTLGQGPEFLTYFQNEAQLEKSRLLSDRFSAERPKGSFSTLEIQRTEQGDSAMYLCASSLEVAVNEQYFGPGTRLTVT.

In this sample, this clonotype turned up once. A much larger clonotype is one base distant, so this may be a read error. The V gene is TRBV7-9, the J gene TRBJ2-7; 9 bases match TRBD2. The CDR3 loop spans 15 amino acids. The V gene's germline CDR1 is SEHNR and CDR2 FQNEAQ (reference sequence). J gave up 5 bases and V 7 bases, and 12 bases lay outside the gene matches. The CDR3 DNA follows: TGTGCCAGCAAACGAGCGGGAGGCGTGTTCGACGAGCAGTACTTC. Translation gives CASKRAGGVFDEQYF.

Points on this clonotype: The conserved final phenylalanine or tryptophan is absent from the CDR3, which likely points to a read error. This chain links TRBV30 with TRBJ1-2; D not resolved. This CDR3 has 13 residues. The germline CDR1 and CDR2 sequences are GTSNPN and SVGIG (reference sequence). V was pared by 4 bases and J by 4 bases, with 13 bases between. CDR3 sequence (DNA): TGTGCCTGGACCCGGCAAGTCCTCTATGGCTACACCTCC. Its translation: CAWTRQVLYGYTS.

V usage is TRBV6-5 and J usage is TRBJ2-4; D gene uncertain. Germline V gives CDR1 MNHEY, CDR2 SVGAGI. This CDR3 contains 16 residues. The V end was cut by 6 bases, the J end by 0 bases, with 15 bases between. The CDR3 here is CASSEGTILAKNIQYF. In DNA form, the CDR3 reads TGTGCCAGCAGCGAAGGAACCATATTAGCCAAAAACATTCAGTACTTC.

A remark on this clonotype: The junction and the germline gene differ at one end; a read error may be behind it. The chain has TRBV28 and TRBJ2-7; D could derive from TRBD1 or TRBD2 (5 bases each). Germline V lookup: CDR1 MDHEN, CDR2 SYDVKM. The length of the CDR3 is 13 residues. The CDR3 region has the DNA TGTGCCTGCAGCCCGGGGCGGGTCTACGAGCAGTACTTT. This translates into CACSPGRVYEQYF.

Points on this clonotype: A read error may account for a junction end that differs from germline. The chain recombines TRBV4-2 with TRBJ2-5; D tentatively fits TRBD1 or TRBD2 (5 bases each). The CDR3 consists of 17 residues. Germline V lookup: CDR1 LGHNA, CDR2 YNFKEQ. The CDR3 nucleotides read TGTGCCAGCATCCAAGATTTGGGTGTGGGCCCTCGTGGGACCCGGTACTTC. Protein sequence: CASIQDLGVGPRGTRYF.

The V gene is TRBV29-1, the J gene TRBJ2-5, with a tentative D call TRBD2 (6 bases). The V gene's germline CDR1 is SQVTM and CDR2 ANQGSEA. The CDR3 extends over 15 amino acids. The CDR3 is CIAVPPWTNRETQYF. CDR3 coding DNA: TGCATCGCCGTCCCACCTTGGACTAACAGAGAGACCCAGTACTTC.

About this clonotype: Mismatch with germline at one junction end may stem from a read error. This chain joins TRBV11-3 and TRBJ1-4; D is possibly TRBD1 (5 bases). Per the germline V gene, CDR1 is SGHNT and CDR2 is YENEEA. The CDR3 consists of 14 residues. CDR3 bases: TGTACCAGCAGCATAGACGGGACGAATGAAAAACTGTTTTTT. This codes for CTSSIDGTNEKLFF.

Details on this clonotype: A much larger clone lies one base from this, so it may be a read error. The gene calls are TRBV5-1 and TRBJ2-1, with D perhaps assigned TRBD1 or TRBD2 (5 bases each). The CDR3 spans 14 residues. The germline gives CDR1 SGHRS, CDR2 YFSETQ. The ends were cut back, 4 bases at V and 5 bases at J, with 13 bases in the middle. CDR3 loop: CASSPGRDHNEQFF. For the CDR3, the DNA is TGCGCCAGCAGCCCGGGACGGGATCACAATGAGCAGTTCTTC.

The V and J genes are TRBV28 and TRBJ1-2; no firm D call. CDR1 MDHEN and CDR2 SYDVKM come from the germline V gene. V gave up 10 bases and J gave up 4 bases, with 19 bases separating them. The CDR3 consists of 14 residues. The DNA for the CDR3 is TGTGCCAATAGTCCTTCCCTGGGAGGCTATGGCTACACCTTC. Protein product: CANSPSLGGYGYTF.

For this clonotype: Because the CDR3 is missing its conserved closing phenylalanine or tryptophan, this is likely a read error. This sequence joins TRBV10-3 and TRBJ1-1; no clear D gene. Germline V lookup: CDR1 ENHRY, CDR2 SYGVKD. Trimming pared 9 bases from V and 7 bases from J, leaving 15 bases between. CDR3 size: 12 residues. For the CDR3, the DNA is TGTGCCATTATTGAGACACAAGGTGAAGCTTTCCTT. It yields the protein CAIIETQGEAFL.

This chain uses TRBV29-1 with TRBJ2-7; D gene uncertain. The CDR3 loop spans 13 amino acids. V was shortened by 3 bases and J by 8 bases, with 17 bases between the two germline ends. Germline V gene sequence: CDR1 SQVTM, CDR2 ANQGSEA. The CDR3 sequence is CSVEGDKGDKQYF. CDR3 sequence (DNA): TGCAGCGTTGAGGGTGATAAGGGTGACAAGCAGTACTTC.

The CDR3 DNA follows: TGCGCCAGCAGCTCGACTAGCGGGAGTAATCATTTCTACGAGCAGTACTTC. Its translation: CASSSTSGSNHFYEQYF. J is TRBJ2-7 and V is TRBV5-1; TRBD2 matches 12 bases. V lost 3 bases, J lost 3 bases, and 10 bases stayed unmatched. The CDR3 runs to 17 residues. CDR1 and CDR2 from the germline V gene are SGHRS and YFSETQ. Using reference TRBV5-1 and TRBJ2-7 for the parts outside the CDR3, the full variable domain is KAGVTQTPRYLIKTRGQQVTLSCSPISGHRSVSWYQQTPGQGLQFLFEYFSETQRNKGNFPGRFSGRQFSNSRSEMNVSTLELGDSALYLCASSSTSGSNHFYEQYFGPGTRLTVT.

This clonotype turned up a few times. The junction departs from germline at one end; a sequencing error may be responsible. V is TRBV6-1 and J is TRBJ1-2; the D gene is possibly TRBD1 (5 bases). The germline V gene has CDR1 MNHNS and CDR2 SASEGT. This CDR3 is built from 16 residues. In DNA form, the CDR3 reads TGTGCCAGCAGTTGGGGGAGTTTTCCACATAACTATGGGTACACTTTC. It specifies CASSWGSFPHNYGYTF.

Concerning this clonotype itself: It may be a read error: a sequence one base away is much more abundant. V and J are TRBV2 and TRBJ1-5, with 9 bases lining up with TRBD1. CDR3 length equals 14 residues. The V gene's germline CDR1 is SNHLY and CDR2 FYNNEI. J was trimmed by 7 bases and V by 7 bases; bases with no gene match: 8. The CDR3 loop is CASKVGQGGQPQHF. The CDR3 coding sequence is TGTGCCAGCAAGGTGGGACAGGGCGGACAGCCCCAGCATTTT.

For this clonotype: One junction end does not reproduce the germline sequence, and a read error may be involved. The chain joins TRBV10-3 to TRBJ2-4; D call uncertain. CDR3 size: 19 residues. Germline-derived CDR1 and CDR2 are ENHRY and SYGVKD. CDR3 nucleotide sequence: TGTGCCATCAGAACCTTACGGCCCCCTGTACATATGGCCAAAAACATTCAGTACTTT. This codes for CAIRTLRPPVHMAKNIQYF.

The rearrangement joins TRBV10-3 to TRBJ1-3, with no clear D. The CDR3 sequence is 14 residues long. From germline, CDR1 is ENHRY and CDR2 SYGVKD. V was clipped by 7 bases and J by 2 bases, with 12 bases between them. The CDR3: CAIKDGGPGNTIYF. Here the CDR3 DNA reads TGTGCCATCAAGGACGGTGGCCCTGGAAACACCATATATTTT.

To note about this clonotype: Germline is not matched at one junction end, which may reflect a read error. This chain links TRBV4-1 with TRBJ1-4, with unresolved D. The CDR3 totals 15 residues. Germline CDR1 is MGHRA and CDR2 is YSYEKL. As DNA, the CDR3 is TGCGTCAGCACGAGGAGCTACCCAACTAATGAAAAACTGTTTTTT. Translating gives CVSTRSYPTNEKLFF.

The chain has TRBV28 and TRBJ2-7, with a possible D match to TRBD2 (5 bases). V shed 4 bases and J shed 1 base, with 20 bases lying between them. Germline V gene data show CDR1 as MDHEN and CDR2 as SYDVKM. CDR3 length equals 17 residues. The CDR3 loop reads CASSWSFGKTVSYEQYF. CDR3 in DNA: TGTGCCAGCAGTTGGAGCTTCGGGAAAACGGTATCCTACGAGCAGTACTTC.

In the case of this clonotype: Relative to the germline gene, one junction end is altered; a read error may explain this. The V and J genes are TRBV12-3 or TRBV12-4 and TRBJ2-5; TRBD1 is a possible D gene (6 bases). The CDR3 extends over 13 amino acids. The CDR3 DNA reads as TGTGCCAACAGTTTCCGGGACAAGGAGACCCAATACTTC. Amino acid sequence: CANSFRDKETQYF.

Concerning this clonotype: A read error may be the cause here, since a much bigger clone is one base away. In this CDR3 the conserved last residue, phenylalanine or tryptophan, is missing, so a read error is likely. J is TRBJ2-2 and V is TRBV7-8; D is ambiguous. The CDR3 sequence is 15 residues long. The V end was cut by 1 base, the J end by 5 bases, with 11 bases between. Germline CDR1 SGHVS, CDR2 FQNEAQ. CDR3 loop: CASSLGYRGTGELFL. CDR3 nucleotide sequence: TGTGCCAGCAGCTTAGGCTACCGAGGAACCGGGGAGCTGTTTCTT.

This chain links TRBV2 with TRBJ2-1, with D unresolved. The CDR3 spans 11 residues. Trimming took 3 bases from V and 8 from J, leaving 5 bases between them. The germline V gene has CDR1 SNHLY and CDR2 FYNNEI. CDR3: CASSEGYEQFF. CDR3 sequence (DNA): TGTGCCAGCAGTGAGGGGTATGAGCAGTTCTTC.